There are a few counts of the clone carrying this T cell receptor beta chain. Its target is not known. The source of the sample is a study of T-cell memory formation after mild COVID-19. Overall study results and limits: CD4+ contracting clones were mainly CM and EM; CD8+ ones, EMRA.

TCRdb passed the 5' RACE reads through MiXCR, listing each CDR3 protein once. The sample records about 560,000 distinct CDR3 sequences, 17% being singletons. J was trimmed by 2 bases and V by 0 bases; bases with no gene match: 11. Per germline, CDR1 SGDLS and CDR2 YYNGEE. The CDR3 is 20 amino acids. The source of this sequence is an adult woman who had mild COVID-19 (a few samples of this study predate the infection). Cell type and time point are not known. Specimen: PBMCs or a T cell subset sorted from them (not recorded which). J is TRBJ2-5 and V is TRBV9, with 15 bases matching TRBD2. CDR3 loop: CASSVGNLGTSGGIQETQYF. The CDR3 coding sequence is TGTGCCAGCAGCGTAGGGAATCTCGGGACTAGCGGGGGGATACAAGAGACCCAGTACTTC.